This TCR beta chain emerged from a study of T cells in Graves' hyperthyroidism and ophthalmopathy. Study findings and constraints: Most clonotypes that expanded in the thyroid above 0.001 also showed up in blood. Ophthalmopathy onset followed model prediction by a median approximately 5.9 months.

TCR beta CDR3 regions were amplified from RNA. HTBI primers were used for first-round RT-PCR of the TCR CDR3. TCRdb fed the multiplex PCR reads into MiXCR, producing one record per CDR3 protein. The data contain about 560,000 distinct CDR3 sequences, 16% of them singletons. An approximately 10 ml volume of fresh peripheral blood provided the PBMCs. This clonotype appeared many times. Its antigen is unknown. Germline V gives CDR1 SQVTM, CDR2 ANQGSEA. The CDR3 loop spans 10 amino acids. V was pared by 7 bases and J by 10 bases, with 11 bases between. The TCR comes from a woman aged 18 to 35 with Graves' hyperthyroidism. The sequenced material came from blood. The chain links TRBV29-1 to TRBJ2-1; tentatively, D is TRBD2 (5 bases). The CDR3 DNA reads as TGCAGCGGGACTGTTGTGGAGCAGTTCTTC. It is translated as CSGTVVEQFF.